Listed below are T cell receptor beta chains from one sample, sequenced in a study of T cells after yellow fever vaccination. TCRdb reprocessed the 5' RACE reads with MiXCR, giving one entry per CDR3 protein. The table includes roughly 250,000 distinct CDR3 sequences, 10% to 15% detected once. This specimen was CD4+ T cells sorted from PBMCs, taken 45 days after the yellow fever booster vaccination. All receptors derive from a man aged 30 to 45 who received the YFV17D yellow fever vaccine. Both conserved end residues are part of each CDR3. A D gene is named only where the DNA matches it firmly. The listing skips clone size in some rows; elsewhere it reads once, few, many or a size class.

cdr3_nt: TGTGCCAGCATCCCTCAACAGGGGCCGACGGGGGAGCTGTTTTTT
cdr3_aa: CASIPQQGPTGELFF
v_call: TRBV4-2
j_call: TRBJ2-2
clone_size: few
d_call: TRBD1

cdr3_nt: TGTGCCAGCAGCTTACTCGTTGCCGGGGAGCTGTTTTTT
cdr3_aa: CASSLLVAGELFF
v_call: TRBV7-7
j_call: TRBJ2-2
clone_size: NA
d_call: NA

cdr3_nt: TGCGCCAGCAGCTTTAGCGGGAGGCAAGAGACCCAGTACTTC
cdr3_aa: CASSFSGRQETQYF
v_call: TRBV5-1
j_call: TRBJ2-5
clone_size: NA
d_call: TRBD2

cdr3_nt: TGTGCCAGCAGCACGTACAGGGGATCCTACAATGAGCAGTTCTTC
cdr3_aa: CASSTYRGSYNEQFF
v_call: TRBV5-4
j_call: TRBJ2-1
clone_size: few
d_call: TRBD1

cdr3_nt: TGTGCCAGCAGCTTAAACCCTAGCGGAAGCTCCTACAATGAGCAGTTCTTC
cdr3_aa: CASSLNPSGSSYNEQFF
v_call: TRBV7-3
j_call: TRBJ2-1
clone_size: NA
d_call: TRBD2

cdr3_nt: TGTGCCTGGTCTACTAGCGGGAGAAGCCCAGATACGCAGTATTTT
cdr3_aa: CAWSTSGRSPDTQYF
v_call: TRBV30
j_call: TRBJ2-3
clone_size: NA
d_call: TRBD2

cdr3_nt: TGTGCCAGCAGCTACGGACTACAGGGGGCGCGAGATGAGCAGTTCTTC
cdr3_aa: CASSYGLQGARDEQFF
v_call: TRBV5-6
j_call: TRBJ2-1
clone_size: many
d_call: TRBD1

cdr3_nt: TGTGCCTGGAGAAAGCGAGGGCATTTT
cdr3_aa: CAWRKRGHF
v_call: TRBV30
j_call: TRBJ1-5
clone_size: NA
d_call: NA

cdr3_nt: TGTGCCAGCAGCGTAGCAGCGGGAGCGGGAGATACGCAGTATTTT
cdr3_aa: CASSVAAGAGDTQYF
v_call: TRBV9
j_call: TRBJ2-3
clone_size: few
d_call: TRBD2

cdr3_nt: TGTGCCAGCACCACTCTTGTGGGGGCAGGGCCTTCTCATGGCTACACCTTC
cdr3_aa: CASTTLVGAGPSHGYTF
v_call: TRBV4-2
j_call: TRBJ1-2
clone_size: few
d_call: NA

cdr3_nt: TGCAGTGCTAGCTCCGGGAGCACCGGGGAGCTGTTTTTT
cdr3_aa: CSASSGSTGELFF
v_call: TRBV20-1
j_call: TRBJ2-2
clone_size: few
d_call: NA

cdr3_nt: TGCAGTGCTAGTATTTCGGGACGTAAAACCTACACCTTC
cdr3_aa: CSASISGRKTYTF
v_call: TRBV20-1
j_call: TRBJ1-2
clone_size: many
d_call: NA

cdr3_nt: TGCGCCAGCAGCTTGCTGACGGGACAGGGGAATGAGCAGTTCTTC
cdr3_aa: CASSLLTGQGNEQFF
v_call: TRBV5-1
j_call: TRBJ2-1
clone_size: NA
d_call: TRBD1

cdr3_nt: TGCGCCAGCAGCCAAGCTTACAGAAACGAGCAGTACTTC
cdr3_aa: CASSQAYRNEQYF
v_call: TRBV4-3
j_call: TRBJ2-7
clone_size: NA
d_call: NA

cdr3_nt: TGTGCCATCAGTGAGCCTTCCCTAGCGGGAGTGCAAGATACGCAGTATTTT
cdr3_aa: CAISEPSLAGVQDTQYF
v_call: TRBV10-3
j_call: TRBJ2-3
clone_size: few
d_call: TRBD2

cdr3_nt: TGTGCCAGCAGCCAAGCTCCAAGGGGCTACACCTTC
cdr3_aa: CASSQAPRGYTF
v_call: TRBV6-2/TRBV6-3
j_call: TRBJ1-2
clone_size: NA
d_call: NA

cdr3_nt: TGCAGTGCTAGCGGGACAGGGGGCAATTCACCCCTCCACTTT
cdr3_aa: CSASGTGGNSPLHF
v_call: TRBV20-1
j_call: TRBJ1-6
clone_size: few
d_call: TRBD1

cdr3_nt: TGTGCCAGCAGCTTAGCGGGGGGCTGGATGAACACTGAAGCTTTCTTT
cdr3_aa: CASSLAGGWMNTEAFF
v_call: TRBV7-9
j_call: TRBJ1-1
clone_size: few
d_call: NA

cdr3_nt: TGCGCCAGCAGCTCAGACTTGGGAAACACCATATATTTT
cdr3_aa: CASSSDLGNTIYF
v_call: TRBV5-1
j_call: TRBJ1-3
clone_size: few
d_call: NA

cdr3_nt: TGTGCCAGCAGCTTGGGACTAGCGGGGCAAGAGACCCAGTACTTC
cdr3_aa: CASSLGLAGQETQYF
v_call: TRBV7-2
j_call: TRBJ2-5
clone_size: many
d_call: TRBD2

cdr3_nt: TGTGCCAGCGTGGACACCGGGGAGCTGTTTTTT
cdr3_aa: CASVDTGELFF
v_call: TRBV3-1
j_call: TRBJ2-2
clone_size: few
d_call: NA

cdr3_nt: TGTGCCAGCAGCAGAACCTCCGGGACAGGGACTGAAGAGACCCAGTACTTC
cdr3_aa: CASSRTSGTGTEETQYF
v_call: TRBV21-1
j_call: TRBJ2-5
clone_size: few
d_call: NA

cdr3_nt: TGTGCCAGCAGCCAAGCTCCGGGTTCCTACGAGCAGTACTTC
cdr3_aa: CASSQAPGSYEQYF
v_call: TRBV4-2
j_call: TRBJ2-7
clone_size: NA
d_call: NA

cdr3_nt: TGTGCCAGCAGCAACCGGGACTCTAACACCGGGGAGCTGTTTTTT
cdr3_aa: CASSNRDSNTGELFF
v_call: TRBV7-9
j_call: TRBJ2-2
clone_size: NA
d_call: NA

cdr3_nt: TGTGCCAGCAGCCCAAGCGCATGGGGCGAGCAGTACTTC
cdr3_aa: CASSPSAWGEQYF
v_call: TRBV7-2
j_call: TRBJ2-7
clone_size: NA
d_call: NA

cdr3_nt: TGTGCCAGTTCGCGGACTAGCGGACCGGATACGCAGTATTTT
cdr3_aa: CASSRTSGPDTQYF
v_call: TRBV6-2/TRBV6-3
j_call: TRBJ2-3
clone_size: NA
d_call: TRBD2

cdr3_nt: TGCAGCCCCCTGGTCGGAGGGGGAGAGACCCAGTACTTC
cdr3_aa: CSPLVGGGETQYF
v_call: TRBV20-1
j_call: TRBJ2-5
clone_size: few
d_call: NA

cdr3_nt: TGTGCCAGCAGTTTATCTTACAGGGTGTCCGAGGAGACCCAGTACTTC
cdr3_aa: CASSLSYRVSEETQYF
v_call: TRBV27
j_call: TRBJ2-5
clone_size: few
d_call: NA

cdr3_nt: TGTGCCAGCAGTTCGCCCCCCGGGCGGGAGGCAACTTACAATGAGCAGTTCTTC
cdr3_aa: CASSSPPGREATYNEQFF
v_call: TRBV6-2/TRBV6-3
j_call: TRBJ2-1
clone_size: few
d_call: TRBD2

cdr3_nt: TGCAGTGCTAGAGATCCTGGGCAGGGAGGCACTGAAGCTTTCTTT
cdr3_aa: CSARDPGQGGTEAFF
v_call: TRBV20-1
j_call: TRBJ1-1
clone_size: many
d_call: NA

cdr3_nt: TGCAGCGTTCCGAAAAGTGGTGGAGGGTCTTACAATGAGCAGTTCTTC
cdr3_aa: CSVPKSGGGSYNEQFF
v_call: TRBV29-1
j_call: TRBJ2-1
clone_size: few
d_call: NA

cdr3_nt: TGCAGCGTTGTAATGGATGAGCAGTTCTTC
cdr3_aa: CSVVMDEQFF
v_call: TRBV29-1
j_call: TRBJ2-1
clone_size: NA
d_call: NA

cdr3_nt: TGCGCCAGCAGTACGGGACTAGCGGGAAGCACAGATACGCAGTATTTT
cdr3_aa: CASSTGLAGSTDTQYF
v_call: TRBV10-1
j_call: TRBJ2-3
clone_size: NA
d_call: TRBD2

cdr3_nt: TGTGCCAGCAGCTTAGTATACGAGCAAGGGGTTGGAGGGCTTGAAAAACTGTTTTTT
cdr3_aa: CASSLVYEQGVGGLEKLFF
v_call: TRBV11-1
j_call: TRBJ1-4
clone_size: many
d_call: NA

cdr3_nt: TGCGCCAGCAGCTTGCAAGGACAGGGGGCGTGGGAGCTGTTTTTT
cdr3_aa: CASSLQGQGAWELFF
v_call: TRBV5-1
j_call: TRBJ2-2
clone_size: NA
d_call: TRBD1

cdr3_nt: TGCGCCAGCAGACGACTAGCGGGAGGTACCTACAATGAGCAGTTCTTC
cdr3_aa: CASRRLAGGTYNEQFF
v_call: TRBV10-2
j_call: TRBJ2-1
clone_size: NA
d_call: TRBD2

cdr3_nt: TGTGCCACCAGCAATCAAGCGGGGAACACAGATACGCAGTATTTT
cdr3_aa: CATSNQAGNTDTQYF
v_call: TRBV15
j_call: TRBJ2-3
clone_size: NA
d_call: TRBD2

cdr3_nt: TGTGCCAGCAGCTTAGGTGCCGGGACAGGGGGCTACTATGGCTACACCTTC
cdr3_aa: CASSLGAGTGGYYGYTF
v_call: TRBV7-2
j_call: TRBJ1-2
clone_size: few
d_call: TRBD1

cdr3_nt: TGCAGTGCTAGAGTAGATGCAGATACGCAGTATTTT
cdr3_aa: CSARVDADTQYF
v_call: TRBV20-1
j_call: TRBJ2-3
clone_size: NA
d_call: NA

cdr3_nt: TGCGCCAGCAGTGAGATAGCGGGAGGGACACTCGAGCAGTACTTC
cdr3_aa: CASSEIAGGTLEQYF
v_call: TRBV10-2
j_call: TRBJ2-7
clone_size: NA
d_call: TRBD2

cdr3_nt: TGTGCCAGCAGTTACTCTTGGCAGGGCTCGCGCGAGCAGTACTTC
cdr3_aa: CASSYSWQGSREQYF
v_call: TRBV6-5
j_call: TRBJ2-7
clone_size: NA
d_call: NA

cdr3_nt: TGCAGCGTGACTAGCGGGAGGAGTGACGGGGAGCTGTTTTTT
cdr3_aa: CSVTSGRSDGELFF
v_call: TRBV29-1
j_call: TRBJ2-2
clone_size: NA
d_call: TRBD2

cdr3_nt: TGTGCCAGCATTGGGGGGAACATTCAGTACTTC
cdr3_aa: CASIGGNIQYF
v_call: TRBV2
j_call: TRBJ2-4
clone_size: few
d_call: NA

cdr3_nt: TGTGCCAGCAGCCTTCTCTCTGGAAACACCATATATTTT
cdr3_aa: CASSLLSGNTIYF
v_call: TRBV3-1
j_call: TRBJ1-3
clone_size: NA
d_call: NA

cdr3_nt: TGTGCCAGCAGCCACAGGGAGAATGAGCAGTTCTTC
cdr3_aa: CASSHRENEQFF
v_call: TRBV7-6
j_call: TRBJ2-1
clone_size: few
d_call: NA

cdr3_nt: TGCAGTGCCGGGACAGGGGGCGTCGACTACGAGCAGTACTTC
cdr3_aa: CSAGTGGVDYEQYF
v_call: TRBV20-1
j_call: TRBJ2-7
clone_size: NA
d_call: TRBD1

cdr3_nt: TGTGCCAGCAGTCCCTCCGGGACAGGGATGGTCGAGCAGTACTTC
cdr3_aa: CASSPSGTGMVEQYF
v_call: TRBV12-3/TRBV12-4
j_call: TRBJ2-7
clone_size: NA
d_call: TRBD1

cdr3_nt: TGTGCCAGCAGTTTAGGGCCACCCGGAAACTATGGCTACACCTTC
cdr3_aa: CASSLGPPGNYGYTF
v_call: TRBV27
j_call: TRBJ1-2
clone_size: NA
d_call: NA

cdr3_nt: TGTGCCAGCAGTAGAGCGGGGCCCTCTGGAAACACCATATATTTT
cdr3_aa: CASSRAGPSGNTIYF
v_call: TRBV12-3/TRBV12-4
j_call: TRBJ1-3
clone_size: many
d_call: NA

cdr3_nt: TGCAGTCTTAGCGGGAGATTCACAGATACGCAGTATTTT
cdr3_aa: CSLSGRFTDTQYF
v_call: TRBV29-1
j_call: TRBJ2-3
clone_size: NA
d_call: TRBD2